This TCR beta chain originates from a study of identical twins (dated by TCRdb to the mid-2010s). Context from the whole study: TCR alpha and beta repertoires from monozygotic twins, unrelated adults of various ages and cord blood were deep-sequenced to test whether fetal clonotypes persist. To rule out contamination, the twin experiments were replicated at different times with different library preparation protocols.

The CDR3 contains 14 residues, cysteine and phenylalanine counted. Kept here is only the CDR3 DNA, which spans 42 bases and is read in frame from base 1. The V and J ends are trimmed by 4 bases and 2 bases, leaving 12 bases between them. Based on the germline V gene (reference sequence), the CDR1 and CDR2 sequences are SEHNR and FQNEAQ. A note on this clonotype: Its antigen specificity is not known. No base-level quality is on record; no much larger clone is a single base apart.

General study outcomes and caveats: Compared with coincidental sharing between unrelated individuals, an excess of low generation-probability sequences was observed among out-of-frame TCR alpha sequences shared between twins. A weaker excess of twin sharing was found in beta out-of-frame sequences because the signal-to-noise ratio was lowered by fewer shared sequences. Invariant T cells such as MAIT and iNKT could partly confound zero-insertion analyses, although diverse VJ usage argued against such confounding for most clonotypes. Fewer insertions were carried by abundant cord blood beta clonotypes, a similar but weaker trend appeared in young adult naive repertoires, and no such trend appeared in memory repertoires. In monozygotic twins, out-of-frame TCR alpha sharing was systematically underestimated by recombination models, although the models agreed with sharing between unrelated individuals. Because the same donors could not be followed over many years, the conclusions depended on cross-sectional statistical analysis.

The library was made by 5' RACE. This sample was sequenced with an Illumina HiSeq 2000. Template switching added a universal primer binding site, and the final cDNA carried a unique molecular identifier that allowed TCR cDNA molecules to be counted accurately. First-strand cDNA for TCR alpha and beta chains was synthesized from specific primers in the conserved constant-segment region. Each cDNA library was double barcoded, with a SMART-Mk sample barcode plus Illumina barcodes, to control for contamination. TruSeq adapter sequences and Illumina sample barcodes were added in two successive PCR steps. The Illumina HiSeq platform was used with custom primers to sequence TCR alpha and beta cDNA libraries. From the authors' description of their analysis: MiGEC was used to process raw reads and extract unique molecular identifiers, and MiXCR was used to find CDR3 positions. For each individual, recombination models were inferred using an EM algorithm with the repgenHMM and IGoR tools. The tcR package in R was used for shared clonotype analysis, with sharing normalized by the product of cloneset sizes. To study raw recombination without the effects of thymic and clonal selection, out-of-frame nonproductive sequences were analyzed. TCRdb cleaned the public reads at Q25 with fastp, built clones with MiXCR and kept in-frame beta chains. When rows share a CDR3 protein, they turn into one entry using the most common DNA and genes. The V and J calls and clone size come from TCRdb's table, not from the authors' own analysis. The sample yields under 300,000 distinct CDR3 sequences; approximately 11% were counted once. The top ten clones comprise 4% to 5% of the sample.

All donors were healthy Caucasians. Three pairs of female monozygotic twins, all aged roughly 18 to 29 years, made up the twin cohort. Miltenyi CD45RO+ enrichment and human naive T-cell isolation kits were used to isolate memory (CD45RO+) and naive T cells from PBMC. The same sample was also studied in work on yellow fever vaccine responses in identical twins. Per that second paper: The authors reported that the T cell response to vaccination in identical twins appeared partly convergent and partly personalized. In identical twins, the study followed T cell clones that responded to the vaccine with precision.

This clonotype was sampled from a woman between 18 and 30 years old in good health. The specimen sequenced was memory (CD45RO+) T cells sorted from blood. Read against the paper, the sample's cell subset or site label means: CD45RO+ enriched T cells. The chain is made from TRBV7-9 and TRBJ2-7; a tentative D call is TRBD1 (6 bases match). The CDR3 is CASSSQTGPYEQYF. The base sequence is TGTGCCAGCAGCTCCCAGACAGGTCCCTACGAGCAGTACTTC.